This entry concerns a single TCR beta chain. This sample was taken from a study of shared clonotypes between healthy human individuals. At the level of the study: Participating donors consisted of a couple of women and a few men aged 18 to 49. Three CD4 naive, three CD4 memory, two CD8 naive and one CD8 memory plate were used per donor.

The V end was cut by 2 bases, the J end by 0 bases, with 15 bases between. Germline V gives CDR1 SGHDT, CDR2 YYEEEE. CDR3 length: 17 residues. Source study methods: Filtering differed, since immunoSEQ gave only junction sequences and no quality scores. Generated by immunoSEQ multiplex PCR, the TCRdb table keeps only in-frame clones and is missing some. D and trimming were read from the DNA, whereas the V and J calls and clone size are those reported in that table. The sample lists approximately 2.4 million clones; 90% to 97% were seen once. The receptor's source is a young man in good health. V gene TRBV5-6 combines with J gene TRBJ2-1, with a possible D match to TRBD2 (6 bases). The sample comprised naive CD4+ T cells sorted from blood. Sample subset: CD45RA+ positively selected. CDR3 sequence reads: CASSFLGGRPSYNEQFF. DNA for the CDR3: TGTGCCAGCAGCTTCCTAGGAGGGAGACCCTCCTACAATGAGCAGTTCTTC. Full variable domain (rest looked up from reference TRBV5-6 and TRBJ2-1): DAGVTQSPTHLIKTRGQQVTLRCSPKSGHDTVSWYQQALGQGPQFIFQYYEEEERQRGNFPDRFSGHQFPNYSSELNVNALLLGDSALYLCASSFLGGRPSYNEQFFGPGTRLTVL.